Below, one T cell receptor beta chain is given with its context. Its antigen is still unknown. It has no much larger one-base neighbor in the sample; base qualities were not kept. This specimen belongs to a study of PD-1 blockade in mismatch repair-deficient tumors (dated by TCRdb to the late 2010s). About the investigation overall: The trial enrolled fewer than 90 consecutive patients with about a dozen mismatch repair-deficient cancer types between September 2013 and late 2016, all previously treated and progressing. Deep sequencing of TCR CDR3 regions was used to track tumor-associated T cell clones in peripheral blood of patients responding to PD-1 blockade. Findings and caveats that apply to the study as a whole: Rapid expansion after pembrolizumab followed by contraction, generally before radiologic responses, was shown by tumor-resident clones, which were often undetectable in blood before treatment.

The receptor library was made with the immunoSEQ multiplex PCR assay. TCRdb's version of the immuneACCESS table is confined to in-frame rearrangements and falls short of the full clone set. An unresolved V gene accounts for under half of the shortfall where checked; the remainder is of unknown origin. This sample has around 30,000 clones in its table, and 75% to 90% of those were observed once. The ten largest clones add up to 3% to 3.5% of the sample. CDR1 and CDR2, looked up from the germline V gene, are SNHLY and FYNNEI. Spanning cysteine to phenylalanine, the CDR3 consists of 15 amino acids. Just the 45-base CDR3 DNA is kept, in frame starting at base 1. V loses 1 base at its end and J loses 4 bases; junction bases beyond the gene matches: 6. For each enrolled patient, mismatch repair deficiency was established using either polymerase chain reaction or immunohistochemistry. TCR sequencing was carried out for three patients who responded to pembrolizumab therapy. The phase II trial prospectively tested pembrolizumab PD-1 blockade in advanced mismatch repair-deficient cancers regardless of tissue of origin. Peripheral blood T cell samples were gathered serially, both before PD-1 blockade started and at multiple time points afterward. Blood sampling time points were reported as weeks after the first dose of pembrolizumab.

The receptor's source is an adult with mismatch repair-deficient cancer. Sequencing used PBMCs, obtained roughly 6 weeks after starting pembrolizumab. The chain couples TRBV2 to TRBJ1-2, and TRBD1 aligns with 7 junction nucleotides. The bases are TGTGCCAGCAGTGAAGGGTCAGGGGGGTTCTATGGCTACACCTTC. Translation gives CASSEGSGGFYGYTF.